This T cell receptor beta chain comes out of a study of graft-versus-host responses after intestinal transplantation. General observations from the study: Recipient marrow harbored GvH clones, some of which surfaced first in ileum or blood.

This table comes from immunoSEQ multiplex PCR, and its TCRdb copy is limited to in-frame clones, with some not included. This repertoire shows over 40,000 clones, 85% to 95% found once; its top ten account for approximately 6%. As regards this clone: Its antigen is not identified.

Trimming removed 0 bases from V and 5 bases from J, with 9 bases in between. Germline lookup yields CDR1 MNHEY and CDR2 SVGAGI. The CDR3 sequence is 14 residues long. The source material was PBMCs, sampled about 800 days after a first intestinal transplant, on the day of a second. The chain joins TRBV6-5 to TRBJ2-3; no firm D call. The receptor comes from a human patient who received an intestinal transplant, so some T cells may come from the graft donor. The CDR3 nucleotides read TGTGCCAGCAGTTACTCGGAGTTTCTAGATACGCAGTATTTT. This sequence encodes CASSYSEFLDTQYF.